This TCR beta chain was recorded in a study of cytomegalovirus exposure and HLA in healthy donors. The length of the CDR3 is 14 residues. The V and J ends lost 2 bases and 2 bases, in that order; junction bases with no gene match: 4. CDR1 and CDR2 from the germline V gene are SGHRS and YFSETQ. Comment on this clone: Antigen specificity is unknown.

Regarding the study as a whole: A prior analysis recorded that most TCR beta V segments were productive about 90% or about 30% of the time.

Amplification used 60 Vbeta primers and 13 Jbeta primers. Clones were sequenced by immunoSEQ multiplex PCR, and TCRdb holds only the in-frame ones, with some missing. The sample is made up of 95,000 to 150,000 clones, and the top ten hold 3.6% of it. This TCR was recovered from a man between 18 and 35 years old in good health and CMV-seronegative. Sequenced sample: PBMCs. This chain joins TRBV5-1 and TRBJ2-7; 7 bases map to TRBD1. Here the CDR3 reads CASSLGQAAYEQYF. Written as DNA, the CDR3 is TGCGCCAGCAGCTTAGGACAGGCCGCCTACGAGCAGTACTTC.